One and the same sample provided the 21 T cell receptor beta chains below, sequenced in a study of identical twins. MiXCR, applied by TCRdb to the 5' RACE reads, yields one record per CDR3 protein. In the table there are some 190,000 distinct CDR3 sequences, more than 15% of which are singletons. The same specimen was also included in a second study, on T cells expressing NK-cell markers.

Sequencing input: CD8+ T cells sorted from blood. The receptors were gathered from a woman younger than 35 in good health.

This rearrangement joins TRBV6-5 to TRBJ2-3; D unclear. From germline, CDR1 is MNHEY and CDR2 SVGAGI. Trimming stripped 2 bases from V and 3 bases from J, with 12 bases between. This CDR3 is 15 amino acids long. CDR3 nucleotide sequence: TGTGCCAGCAGTTACGGAATCACAACGACAGATACGCAGTATTTT. It yields the protein CASSYGITTTDTQYF.

The gene calls are TRBV11-3 and TRBJ2-1, with a tentative D call TRBD1 (6 bases). The CDR3 sequence is 14 residues long. Germline CDR1 is SGHNT and CDR2 is YENEEA. V lost 5 bases to trimming and J lost 1 base, with 9 bases between them. This CDR3 is CASSPQGSYNEQFF. In DNA form, the CDR3 reads TGTGCCAGCAGCCCTCAGGGGTCCTACAATGAGCAGTTCTTC.

The rearrangement links TRBV4-1 to TRBJ2-7; 7 positions agree with TRBD2. This CDR3 is 14 amino acids long. V was clipped by 1 base and J by 5 bases; unmatched bases: 5. Germline CDR1 reads MGHRA; CDR2 reads YSYEKL. CDR3 in amino acids: CASSQGGSFDEQYF. The CDR3 nucleotides are TGCGCCAGCAGCCAAGGCGGGAGCTTCGACGAGCAGTACTTC.

The chain joins TRBV7-9 to TRBJ2-7, with D possibly being TRBD2 (6 bases). V lost 7 bases and J lost 8, with 15 bases in between. CDR3 size: 12 residues. Germline CDR1 and CDR2: SEHNR and FQNEAQ (reference sequence). The DNA for the CDR3 is TGTGCCAGCACGGACTGGGGAGGACAGCAGTACTTC. As protein: CASTDWGGQQYF.

V is TRBV6-5 and J is TRBJ2-1, with 10 positions matching TRBD2. This CDR3 region has 14 residues. The germline V gene encodes CDR1 MNHEY and CDR2 SVGAGI. The V gene end was trimmed by 0 bases and the J gene end by 10 bases; junction bases not matched to a gene: 3. The CDR3: CASSYSGLAEEQFF. CDR3 nucleotides: TGTGCCAGCAGTTACTCCGGACTAGCGGAGGAGCAGTTCTTC.

The chain uses TRBV6-6 and TRBJ1-1; the D gene is possibly TRBD1 (5 bases). This CDR3 comprises 11 residues. CDR1 and CDR2 (germline): MNHNY, SVGAGI (reference sequence). Trimming removed 8 bases from V and 7 bases from J, with 11 bases in between. CDR3 protein: CASGGTVEAFF. The CDR3 nucleotides read TGTGCCAGCGGAGGGACGGTTGAAGCTTTCTTT.

In its sample, this clonotype was seen a few times. The chain has TRBV21-1 and TRBJ2-7; TRBD1 is the table's D call and was not checked against the DNA. TRBV21-1 is an annotated pseudogene. The CDR3 totals 13 residues. This CDR3 reads CATTRGYSYEQYF. In DNA form, the CDR3 reads TGTGCCACCACAAGGGGGTACTCCTACGAGCAGTACTTC.

The chain employs TRBV13 and TRBJ2-3, with 15 bases identical to TRBD2. CDR1 and CDR2 from the germline V gene are PRHDT and FYEKMQ (reference sequence). The CDR3 has 14 residues. Germline trimming cut 5 bases from V and 15 bases from J; bases unmatched to any gene: 9. CDR3 DNA: TGTGCCAGCAGCCCGCGGACTAGCGGGGGGGCCTATTATTTT. Protein sequence: CASSPRTSGGAYYF.

This clonotype was observed a handful of times. The rearrangement uses TRBV27 and TRBJ2-7, with a weak D call TRBD2 (5 bases). This CDR3 is 13 amino acids long. V was trimmed by 3 bases and J by 4 bases, leaving 10 bases between them. Germline V lookup: CDR1 MNHEY, CDR2 SMNVEV (reference sequence). The CDR3 DNA reads as TGTGCCAGCAGTTTGGGAGACGCATACGAGCAGTACTTC. Protein sequence: CASSLGDAYEQYF.

This chain uses TRBV12-3 or TRBV12-4 with TRBJ1-1, with D perhaps TRBD1 (5 bases). The V end lost 7 bases, the J end lost 6 bases, and 18 bases lay between the germline ends. This CDR3 comprises 14 residues. This CDR3 is CASTERGAGPEAFF. Written as DNA, the CDR3 is TGTGCCAGCACCGAAAGGGGAGCAGGCCCTGAAGCTTTCTTT.

This chain links TRBV9 with TRBJ2-5; 8 nucleotides match TRBD2. Losses at the gene ends were 0 bases for V and 1 base for J; bases not matched to a gene: 5. This CDR3 is 16 amino acids long. Germline loops: CDR1 SGDLS, CDR2 YYNGEE. CDR3 nucleotides: TGTGCCAGCAGCGTAGTCCCCAGCGGGGGCCAAGAGACCCAGTACTTC. It codes for CASSVVPSGGQETQYF.

V gene TRBV9 combines with J gene TRBJ1-1; TRBD1 agrees at 7 bases. Trimming cost V 3 bases and J 0 bases; bases outside gene matches: 5. Germline values: CDR1 SGDLS, CDR2 YYNGEE. This CDR3 contains 15 residues. DNA for the CDR3: TGTGCCAGCAGCGGGAAGGGGGCCTTGAACACTGAAGCTTTCTTT. This codes for CASSGKGALNTEAFF.

CDR3 nucleotides: TGTGCCATATCCGGGACAGGGGCCAATGAGCAGTTCTTC. Encoded protein: CAISGTGANEQFF. The chain joins TRBV6-1 to TRBJ2-1; TRBD1 agrees at 10 bases. The CDR3 sequence is 13 residues long. Trimming cost V 10 bases and J 6 bases; bases outside gene matches: 6. Germline V gives CDR1 MNHNS, CDR2 SASEGT.

Turning to this clonotype: At one of its ends the junction is not consistent with the germline gene, which may arise from a read error. This sequence joins TRBV11-2 and TRBJ2-7; the D gene could be TRBD1 or TRBD2 (5 bases each). Germline CDR1 SGHAT, CDR2 FQNNGV. The length of the CDR3 is 14 residues. The CDR3 sequence is CASTLGRDLYEQYF. In DNA, the CDR3 is TGTGCCAGCACCTTAGGACGGGACCTCTACGAGCAGTACTTC.

This chain links TRBV6-2 or TRBV6-3 with TRBJ2-3, with 9 bases matching TRBD1. Losses at the gene ends were 0 bases for V and 2 bases for J; bases not matched to a gene: 9. This CDR3 spans 18 amino acids. Looked up from germline, CDR1 is MNHEY and CDR2 is SVGEGT. CDR3 amino acids: CASSYSRDRVYATDTQYF. The CDR3 bases are TGTGCCAGCAGTTACTCCCGGGACAGGGTATATGCCACAGATACGCAGTATTTT.

Many counts were recorded for this clonotype. The V gene is TRBV29-1, the J gene TRBJ2-1, with 12 bases matching TRBD2. In germline, CDR1 is SQVTM, CDR2 ANQGSEA. There are 14 residues in the CDR3. V was pared by 4 bases and J by 7 bases, with 5 bases of the junction left unmatched. The DNA for the CDR3 is TGCAGCGTTGGAGCTAGCGGGGGGGTTAATGAGCAGTTCTTC. Protein: CSVGASGGVNEQFF.

This clonotype was recorded a few times. The CDR3 reads CASSPGFDTQYF. CDR3 bases: TGTGCCAGCAGCCCCGGGTTTGATACGCAGTATTTT. The gene calls are TRBV13 and TRBJ2-3; D is ambiguous. The CDR3 contains 12 residues. With 5 bases removed from V and 6 bases from J, the gap between germline ends came to 9 bases. Germline V gene lookup returns CDR1 PRHDT and CDR2 FYEKMQ (reference sequence).

A note on this clonotype: This CDR3 is missing its conserved last phenylalanine or tryptophan, likely due to a read error. V gene TRBV7-9 combines with J gene TRBJ2-7; D perhaps matches TRBD1 (6 bases). The CDR3 spans 17 residues. The V and J ends lost 4 bases and 5 bases respectively, with 24 bases between them. Germline CDR1 SEHNR, CDR2 FQNEAQ (reference sequence). The CDR3 sequence: CASSSSRAVQGINEQYL. CDR3 in DNA: TGTGCCAGCAGCTCGTCGAGGGCCGTACAGGGTATCAACGAGCAGTACTTG.

This rearrangement joins TRBV5-1 to TRBJ1-2; 10 bases line up with TRBD1. The CDR3 extends over 19 amino acids. The germline gives CDR1 SGHRS, CDR2 YFSETQ. Unmatched junction bases numbered 19, after V lost 4 bases and J lost 4 bases. The CDR3 DNA follows: TGCGCCAGCAGCGGACCAACCGGGACAGGGGATTACCTTGGCTATGGCTACACCTTC. Translating gives CASSGPTGTGDYLGYGYTF.

V gene TRBV24-1 combines with J gene TRBJ2-7; D is unclear. Germline CDR1 and CDR2: KGHDR and SFDVKD. The length of the CDR3 is 13 residues. V was shortened by 7 bases and J by 2 bases, with 11 bases between the two germline ends. The CDR3, as DNA: TGTGCCACCAGGGAAAGAGAACCCTACGAGCAGTACTTC. Amino acid sequence: CATREREPYEQYF.

The chain couples TRBV6-5 to TRBJ2-5, with a tentative D call TRBD1 (5 bases). The CDR3 covers 14 residues. Germline CDR1 MNHEY, CDR2 SVGAGI. Trimming pared 4 bases from V and 3 bases from J, leaving 12 bases between. The CDR3 here is CASSSNRRKETQYF. CDR3 in DNA: TGTGCCAGCAGTTCGAACAGGAGAAAAGAGACCCAGTACTTC.